This entry is about one T cell receptor (beta chain). The data were obtained in a study of shared clonotypes between healthy human individuals. Germline CDR1 SGHRS, CDR2 YFSETQ. The V gene end was trimmed by 4 bases and the J gene end by 1 base; junction bases not matched to a gene: 4. This CDR3 has 15 residues. Donors, healthy HIV-negative adults, lacked recent acute infections or vaccinations. The assay was immunoSEQ multiplex PCR, and TCRdb's table has in-frame clones only and misses some. The sample shows hundreds of thousands of clones, around 73% of them seen only once. This chain connects TRBV5-1 to TRBJ1-5, with TRBD1 identical over 8 bases. The sample was memory CD4+ T cells sorted from blood. Subset meaning: CD45RA-negative fraction. The clonotype was recovered from a woman in her thirties in good health. CDR3 sequence (DNA): TGCGCCAGCAGCCTCCGGACAGGGAGCAATCAGCCCCAGCATTTT. As protein: CASSLRTGSNQPQHF.